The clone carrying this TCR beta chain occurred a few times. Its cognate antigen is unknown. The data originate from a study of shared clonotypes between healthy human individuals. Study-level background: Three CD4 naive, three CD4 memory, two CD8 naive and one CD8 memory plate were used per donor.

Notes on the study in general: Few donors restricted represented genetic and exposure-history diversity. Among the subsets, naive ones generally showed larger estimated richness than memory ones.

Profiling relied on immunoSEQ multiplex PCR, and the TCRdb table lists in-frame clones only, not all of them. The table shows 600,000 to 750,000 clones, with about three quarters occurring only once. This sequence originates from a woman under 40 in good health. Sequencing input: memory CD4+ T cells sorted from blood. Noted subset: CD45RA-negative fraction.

In nucleotides, the CDR3 is TGTGCCAGCAGCGAAGGGGACGAGCAGTACTTC. This translates into CASSEGDEQYF. The chain carries TRBV7-9 and TRBJ2-7; weak D call: TRBD1 (5 bases). The germline V gene has CDR1 SEHNR and CDR2 FQNEAQ (reference sequence). This CDR3 is built from 11 residues. Between the trimmed V and J ends, which lost 5 bases and 5 bases, there was a span of 7 bases.